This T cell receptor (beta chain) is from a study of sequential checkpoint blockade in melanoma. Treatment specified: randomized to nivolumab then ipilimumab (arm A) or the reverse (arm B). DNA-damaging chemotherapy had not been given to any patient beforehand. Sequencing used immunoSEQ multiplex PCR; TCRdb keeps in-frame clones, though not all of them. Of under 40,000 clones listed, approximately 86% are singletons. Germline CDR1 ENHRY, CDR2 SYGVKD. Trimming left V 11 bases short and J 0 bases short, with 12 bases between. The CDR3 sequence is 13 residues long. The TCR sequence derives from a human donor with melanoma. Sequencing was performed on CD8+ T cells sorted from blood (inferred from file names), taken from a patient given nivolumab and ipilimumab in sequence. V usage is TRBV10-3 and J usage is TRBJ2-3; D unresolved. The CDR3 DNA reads TGTGCCGTCTATAATACTAGCACAGATACGCAGTATTTT. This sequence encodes CAVYNTSTDTQYF.